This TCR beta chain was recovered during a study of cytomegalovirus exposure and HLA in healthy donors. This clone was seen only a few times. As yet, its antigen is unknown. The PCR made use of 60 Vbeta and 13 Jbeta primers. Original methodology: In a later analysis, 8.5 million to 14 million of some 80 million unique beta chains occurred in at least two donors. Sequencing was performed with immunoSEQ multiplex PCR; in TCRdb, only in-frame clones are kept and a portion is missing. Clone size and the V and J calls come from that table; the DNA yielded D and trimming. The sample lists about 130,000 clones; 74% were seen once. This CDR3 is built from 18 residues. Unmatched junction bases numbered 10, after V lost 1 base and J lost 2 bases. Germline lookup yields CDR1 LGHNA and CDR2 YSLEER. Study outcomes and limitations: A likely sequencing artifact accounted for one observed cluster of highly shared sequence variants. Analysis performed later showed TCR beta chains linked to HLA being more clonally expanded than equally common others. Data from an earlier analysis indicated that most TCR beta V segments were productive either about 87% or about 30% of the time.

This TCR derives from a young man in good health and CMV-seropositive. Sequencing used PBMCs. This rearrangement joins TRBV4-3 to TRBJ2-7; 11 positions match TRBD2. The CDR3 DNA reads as TGCGCCAGCAGCCAAGTACTGCTAGCGGGAGGAAAAGCCTACGAGCAGTACTTC. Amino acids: CASSQVLLAGGKAYEQYF.